The 19 T cell receptor beta chains given below trace back to one sample, sequenced in a study of CD8+CD57+ T cells in acquired aplastic anemia (dated by TCRdb to 2016 to 2019). Patients chosen for sequencing had shown expansion of CD8+CD57+ cells by flow cytometry. Instrument used: Illumina HiSeq 2000. Genomic DNA served as template for TCR beta VDJ combination and CDR3 sequence profiling. The public reads were reprocessed in TCRdb via fastp at Q25 and MiXCR, keeping in-frame beta chains. Duplicate CDR3 protein sequences are folded into a single record with the most common DNA and genes. The sample table lists some 150,000 distinct CDR3 sequences, about 70% of them with a count of one. Around 45% of the sample lies in the top ten. The sequenced material came from sorted CD4+, CD8+, or CD8+CD57+ T cells (not recorded which) from PBMCs. These receptors originate from a human donor with aplastic anemia.

The genes are TRBV6-1 and TRBJ1-1; D is unresolved. CDR1 and CDR2 (germline): MNHNS, SASEGT. V was cut by 10 bases and J by 0 bases, with 12 bases left in between. The CDR3 contains 13 residues. The CDR3 loop is CATAGQLNTEAFF. The CDR3 region has the DNA TGTGCCACTGCGGGCCAGCTGAACACTGAAGCTTTCTTT.

This clonotype was counted only a few times. The chain joins TRBV29-1 to TRBJ2-3, with D perhaps TRBD1 (6 bases). V was shortened by 8 bases and J by 2 bases, with 14 bases between the two germline ends. CDR1 SQVTM and CDR2 ANQGSEA come from the germline V gene. The CDR3 sequence is 13 residues long. The CDR3 here is CSSRQGSTDTQYF. CDR3 in DNA: TGCAGCTCAAGGCAGGGGTCCACAGATACGCAGTATTTT.

This clonotype was seen only once. CDR3: CASLLLAQYF. CDR3 DNA: TGTGCCAGTCTGCTATTGGCGCAGTATTTT. The rearrangement uses TRBV2 and TRBJ2-3; D gene uncertain. The germline gives CDR1 SNHLY, CDR2 FYNNEI. V was pared by 9 bases and J by 10 bases, with 11 bases between. The CDR3 contains 10 residues.

The rearrangement uses TRBV20-1 and TRBJ2-3; 8 bases agree with TRBD2. The ends lost 6 bases at V and 6 bases at J; junction bases unmatched: 11. Germline lookup yields CDR1 DFQATT and CDR2 SNEGSKA (reference sequence). The CDR3 sequence is 14 residues long. DNA for the CDR3: TGCAGTGCCAAGACTAGCGTGGACACCGATACGCAGTATTTT. It encodes CSAKTSVDTDTQYF.

Remarks on this clonotype: One end of the junction does not line up with germline, which may come from a read error. V usage is TRBV20-1 and J usage is TRBJ1-6; a weak D match, TRBD1 (5 bases). Germline loops: CDR1 DFQATT, CDR2 SNEGSKA (reference sequence). This CDR3 is built from 15 residues. The CDR3 region has the DNA TGCAGTGTGAGATCGGGGAAAGGGGATAATCCACCCCTCCACTTT. Protein: CSVRSGKGDNPPLHF.

This chain connects TRBV10-3 to TRBJ1-5; TRBD1 aligns across 7 bases. This CDR3 is 15 amino acids long. The J segment lost 3 bases and the V segment lost 4 bases, leaving 6 bases of the junction unmatched. Germline V lookup: CDR1 ENHRY, CDR2 SYGVKD. The DNA of the CDR3 is TGTGCCATCAGTGCCCAAGGGGGCCTCAATCAGCCCCAGCATTTT. Its translation: CAISAQGGLNQPQHF.

A few counts support this clonotype. The chain carries TRBV12-3 or TRBV12-4 and TRBJ2-3, with TRBD2 matching over 7 bases. This CDR3 spans 15 amino acids. The V gene end was trimmed by 1 base and the J gene end by 1 base; junction bases not matched to a gene: 2. The CDR3 sequence is CASSLGAGGTDTQYF. The CDR3 bases are TGTGCCAGCAGTTTAGGGGCGGGAGGCACAGATACGCAGTATTTT.

This clonotype came up a few times. V and J are TRBV6-4 and TRBJ2-1; tentatively, D is TRBD2 (5 bases). V lost 4 bases, J lost 3 bases, and 10 bases lay in between. The CDR3 length is 14 residues. Germline V CDR1 and CDR2: MRHNA, SNTAGT. The CDR3 DNA follows: TGTGCCAGCAGTGTATGGACTGGCTACAATGAGCAGTTCTTC. This translates into CASSVWTGYNEQFF.

In this sample, this clonotype turned up once. The J gene is TRBJ2-7, the V gene TRBV5-1; D is possibly TRBD2 (5 bases). Looked up from germline, CDR1 is SGHRS and CDR2 is YFSETQ. The V and J ends lost 0 bases and 4 bases respectively, with 17 bases between them. The CDR3 has 16 amino acids. The CDR3 loop reads CASSLGWSRELYEQYF. The CDR3 DNA reads TGCGCCAGCAGCTTGGGATGGAGTCGGGAATTATACGAGCAGTACTTC.

The chain uses TRBV20-1 and TRBJ2-3; D is undetermined. CDR1 DFQATT and CDR2 SNEGSKA come from the germline V gene (reference sequence). Trimming cost V 0 bases and J 2 bases, with 9 bases left between them. This CDR3 is built from 14 residues. In DNA, the CDR3 is TGCAGTGCTAGAGAATGGGGTAACACAGATACGCAGTATTTT. It specifies CSAREWGNTDTQYF.

A word on this clonotype: Because it lacks the conserved phenylalanine or tryptophan at the end, this CDR3 is likely a read error. V usage is TRBV24-1 and J usage is TRBJ2-5; D is possibly TRBD1 (7 bases). The CDR3 totals 14 residues. The germline V and J ends were trimmed by 7 bases and 3 bases, with 14 bases remaining between them. Germline V gene lookup returns CDR1 KGHDR and CDR2 SFDVKD. CDR3 residues: CATRGRGAKETQYI. The CDR3 nucleotides read TGTGCCACCAGGGGCAGGGGGGCTAAAGAGACCCAGTACATC.

This clonotype was observed many times. This chain uses TRBV6-1 with TRBJ2-1; a weak D match, TRBD2 (6 bases). The CDR3 contains 15 residues. Trimming pared 0 bases from V and 4 bases from J, leaving 10 bases between. The germline V gene has CDR1 MNHNS and CDR2 SASEGT. Written as DNA, the CDR3 is TGTGCCAGCAGTGAAGCGGGGGAGGCGTACAATGAGCAGTTCTTC. This encodes CASSEAGEAYNEQFF.

The J gene is TRBJ1-6, the V gene TRBV10-2; TRBD1 matches 7 bases. Trimming at V came to 0 bases and at J to 8 bases, leaving 4 bases not matched to a gene. In germline, CDR1 is WSHSY, CDR2 SAAADI. CDR3 length: 15 amino acids. CDR3 DNA: TGCGCCAGCAGTGAGTCGACCAGGGGGGATTCACCCCTCCACTTT. Its protein product is CASSESTRGDSPLHF.

The chain joins TRBV2 to TRBJ2-5; D perhaps matches TRBD2 (6 bases). Germline CDR1 and CDR2: SNHLY and FYNNEI. Trimming stripped 7 bases from V and 4 bases from J, with 13 bases between. The CDR3 is 13 amino acids. For the CDR3, the DNA is TGTGCCAGCACCAGGGAGGTTGGAGAGACCCAGTACTTC. It yields the protein CASTREVGETQYF.

This clonotype was recorded many times. This sequence joins TRBV5-8 and TRBJ1-2; the D is unclear. The germline gives CDR1 SGHTS, CDR2 YDEGEE. The CDR3 spans 13 residues. V lost 0 bases and J 5 bases, leaving 8 bases between the germline ends. The CDR3 nucleotides read TGTGCCAGCAGCTTGGGAAGTTCGTATGGCTACACCTTC. This sequence encodes CASSLGSSYGYTF.

The chain is built from TRBV5-6 and TRBJ1-1; a possible D gene is TRBD1 (5 bases). Germline values: CDR1 SGHDT, CDR2 YYEEEE. The CDR3 runs to 14 residues. Trimming cost V 4 bases and J 1 base, with 11 bases left between them. CDR3 loop: CASSLGASNTEAFF. Written as DNA, the CDR3 is TGTGCCAGCAGCCTTGGGGCATCGAACACTGAAGCTTTCTTT.

The chain has TRBV7-6 and TRBJ2-1; perhaps TRBD1 as D (5 bases). CDR3 length equals 13 residues. V lost 7 bases and J 4 bases, leaving 11 bases between the germline ends. CDR1 is SGHVS, CDR2 FNYEAQ, per germline. CDR3 nucleotide sequence: TGTGCCAGCAACACCAACAGGTACAATGAGCAGTTCTTC. Translated: CASNTNRYNEQFF.

The chain carries TRBV19 and TRBJ1-6; no reliable D call. Germline values: CDR1 LNHDA, CDR2 SQIVND (reference sequence). The CDR3 has 13 amino acids. The germline V and J ends were trimmed by 2 bases and 8 bases, with 7 bases remaining between them. DNA for the CDR3: TGTGCCAGTAGTATAATAGGAGATTCACCCCTCCACTTT. Protein: CASSIIGDSPLHF.

This chain uses TRBV19 with TRBJ1-2; no definite D call. Germline CDR1 and CDR2: LNHDA and SQIVND (reference sequence). The CDR3 covers 11 residues. The CDR3 sequence: CASSGNYGYTF. CDR3 nucleotide sequence: TGTGCAAGCTCCGGAAACTATGGCTACACCTTC.